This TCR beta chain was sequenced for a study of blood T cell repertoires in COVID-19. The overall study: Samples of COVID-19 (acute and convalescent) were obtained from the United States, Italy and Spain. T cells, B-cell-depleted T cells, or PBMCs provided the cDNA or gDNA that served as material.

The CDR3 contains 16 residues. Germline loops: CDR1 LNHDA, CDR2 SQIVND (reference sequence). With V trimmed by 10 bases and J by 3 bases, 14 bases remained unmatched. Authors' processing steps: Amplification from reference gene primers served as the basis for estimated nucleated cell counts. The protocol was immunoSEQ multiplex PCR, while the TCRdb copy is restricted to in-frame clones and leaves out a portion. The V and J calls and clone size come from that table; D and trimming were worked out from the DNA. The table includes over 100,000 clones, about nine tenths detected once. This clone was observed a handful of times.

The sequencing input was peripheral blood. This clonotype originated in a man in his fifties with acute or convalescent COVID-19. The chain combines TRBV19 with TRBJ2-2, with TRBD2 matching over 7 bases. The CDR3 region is CATIMGGRRDTGELFF. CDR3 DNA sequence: TGTGCCACCATCATGGGAGGGAGGCGCGACACCGGGGAGCTGTTTTTT.